This T cell receptor beta chain was sequenced during a study of neoadjuvant anti-PD-1 for oral cavity cancer. Study-wide results and limits: Only a few patients per response group were TCR-analyzed; validation needed.

The CDR3 is made up of 17 amino acids. Germline assignment: CDR1 SGHNT and CDR2 YYREEE (reference sequence). With 3 bases clipped from V and 2 bases from J, the junction kept 10 bases outside the gene matches. As to this clone: Its target is unknown.

Profiling relied on immunoSEQ multiplex PCR, and the TCRdb table lists in-frame clones only, not all of them. The sample holds roughly 7,000 clones, about 60% seen once. The source of this sequence is a person aged 35-79 years with oral cavity squamous cell carcinoma. This chain links TRBV5-4 with TRBJ2-5; 10 positions agree with TRBD2. The sample was tumor tissue, taken before nivolumab (anti-PD-1) treatment. The CDR3 here is CASSSSSGGARQETQYF. DNA for the CDR3: TGTGCCAGCAGCTCCTCCAGCGGGGGGGCCCGACAAGAGACCCAGTACTTC.